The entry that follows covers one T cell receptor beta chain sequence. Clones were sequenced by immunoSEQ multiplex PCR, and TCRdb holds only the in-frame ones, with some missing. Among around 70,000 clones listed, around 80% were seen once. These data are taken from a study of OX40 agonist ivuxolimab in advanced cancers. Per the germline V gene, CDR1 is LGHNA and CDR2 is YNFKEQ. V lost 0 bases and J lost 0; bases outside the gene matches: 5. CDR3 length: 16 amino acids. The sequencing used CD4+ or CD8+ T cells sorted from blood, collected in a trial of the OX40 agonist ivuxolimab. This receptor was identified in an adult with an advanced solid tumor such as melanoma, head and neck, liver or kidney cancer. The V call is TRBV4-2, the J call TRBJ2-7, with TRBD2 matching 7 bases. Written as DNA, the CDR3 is TGTGCCAGCAGCCAAGATCCCCCGGGAGGCTCCTACGAGCAGTACTTC. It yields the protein CASSQDPPGGSYEQYF.